Sequencing of this T cell receptor beta chain was carried out in a study of blood T cell repertoires in COVID-19. Across the study: Collection of acute and convalescent COVID-19 samples took place in the United States, Italy and Spain.

This clone was counted a few times. The CDR3 runs to 15 residues. After removal of 4 bases from V and 1 base from J, the junction contained 4 bases not matched to a gene. Germline V lookup: CDR1 SGHKS, CDR2 YYEKEE (reference sequence). Sequencing was performed with immunoSEQ multiplex PCR; in TCRdb, only in-frame clones are kept and a portion is missing. The sample contains about 50,000 clones, about 83% of which appear only once. The receptor was derived from a man aged 35 to 55 with acute or convalescent COVID-19. Sequences were obtained from peripheral blood. The chain has TRBV5-5 and TRBJ2-1; TRBD1 aligns across 8 bases. CDR3 sequence: CASSPWTGSYNEQFF. For the CDR3, the DNA is TGTGCCAGCAGCCCGTGGACAGGGTCCTACAATGAGCAGTTCTTC.